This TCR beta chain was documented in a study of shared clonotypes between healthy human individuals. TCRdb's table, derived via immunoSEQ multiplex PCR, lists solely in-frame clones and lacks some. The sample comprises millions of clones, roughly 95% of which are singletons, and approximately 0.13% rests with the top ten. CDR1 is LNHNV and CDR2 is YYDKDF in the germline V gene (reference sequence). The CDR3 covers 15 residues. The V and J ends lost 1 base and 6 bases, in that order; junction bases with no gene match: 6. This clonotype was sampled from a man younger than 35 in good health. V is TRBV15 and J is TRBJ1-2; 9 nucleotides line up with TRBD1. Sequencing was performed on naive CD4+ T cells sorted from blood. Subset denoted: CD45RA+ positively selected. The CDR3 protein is CATSRAGTGKDGYTF. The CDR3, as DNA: TGTGCCACCAGCAGAGCCGGGACAGGGAAGGATGGCTACACCTTC.